This TCR beta chain was recovered during a study of T cell responses to AZD1222 COVID-19 vaccine. Looking at the study overall: Pooling of second doses given at about 4 or about 12 weeks was done.

Sequencing was performed with immunoSEQ multiplex PCR; in TCRdb, only in-frame clones are kept and a portion is missing. The sample includes about 170,000 clones, approximately 92% of them seen just once. Germline lookup yields CDR1 MNHNY and CDR2 SVGAGI (reference sequence). The CDR3 has 17 amino acids. The V gene lost 6 bases and the J gene lost 1 base, with 19 bases spanning the gap. This chain uses TRBV6-6 with TRBJ1-5; D might be TRBD1 (6 bases). The receptor comes from an adult in good health. The input for sequencing was peripheral blood, taken on day 0 of AZD1222 vaccination. The CDR3 spells CASSRTGSGSSNQPQHF. CDR3 DNA sequence: TGTGCCAGCAGCCGAACAGGGTCGGGCTCGAGCAATCAGCCCCAGCATTTT.